This entry lists 5 T cell receptor beta chains sequenced from one sample in a study of shared clonotypes between healthy human individuals. Sequencing was performed with immunoSEQ multiplex PCR; in TCRdb, only in-frame clones are kept and a portion is missing. Of about 1.9 million clones detected, around 95% appear once; the ten largest clones hold about 1.7%. CD45RO negativity and positive selection for CCR7 defined naive CD8 cells, a population that excluded terminally differentiated effector memory CD45RA+ cells. The sample consisted of naive CD8+ T cells from PBMCs. Receptors originate from a man aged 18-30 years in good health. Some clones in this sample may be carry-over from other donors' samples.

This clone was observed once. This chain joins TRBV5-6 and TRBJ2-7; no reliable D call. CDR1 and CDR2 (germline): SGHDT, YYEEEE. The ends were cut back, 4 bases at V and 2 bases at J, with 10 bases in the middle. The CDR3 is 13 amino acids. CDR3 sequence: CASSPTPAYEQYF. In nucleotides, the CDR3 is TGTGCCAGCAGCCCCACCCCCGCCTACGAGCAGTACTTC.

The chain couples TRBV5-6 to TRBJ1-2; D gene unclear. CDR1 SGHDT and CDR2 YYEEEE come from the germline V gene. The CDR3 is 14 residues long. V dropped 0 bases and J dropped 0 bases, with 6 bases sitting between them. The CDR3 DNA follows: TGTGCCAGCAGCTTGGGCCACTCTAACTATGGCTACACCTTC. This codes for CASSLGHSNYGYTF. Drawing the rest from reference TRBV5-6 and TRBJ1-2, the complete variable domain is DAGVTQSPTHLIKTRGQQVTLRCSPKSGHDTVSWYQQALGQGPQFIFQYYEEEERQRGNFPDRFSGHQFPNYSSELNVNALLLGDSALYLCASSLGHSNYGYTFGSGTRLTVV.

The J gene is TRBJ2-5, the V gene TRBV14; 8 positions agree with TRBD1. CDR1 and CDR2 from the germline V gene are SGHDN and FVKESK. The CDR3 sequence is 14 residues long. V was pared by 4 bases and J by 4 bases, with 5 bases of the junction left unmatched. CDR3 DNA: TGTGCCAGCAGCCGAGACAGGGGAGGAGAGACCCAGTACTTC. Its protein is CASSRDRGGETQYF.

The chain has TRBV7-2 and TRBJ2-3, with D tentatively TRBD1 (5 bases). V shed 4 bases and J shed 0 bases, with 11 bases lying between them. The length of the CDR3 is 15 residues. Germline assignment: CDR1 SGHTA and CDR2 FQGNSA. CDR3 residues: CASSSPDSSTDTQYF. In nucleotides, the CDR3 is TGTGCCAGCAGCTCCCCCGACAGTAGCACAGATACGCAGTATTTT.

The CDR3 DNA reads as TGTGCCAGTAGCCCTACCGGGGGGGGCTTGACTGAAGCTTTCTTT. This encodes CASSPTGGGLTEAFF. The genes are TRBV19 and TRBJ1-1, with a tentative D call TRBD1 (6 bases). V lost 6 bases and J lost 5, with 19 bases in between. The CDR3 extends over 15 amino acids. Per germline, CDR1 LNHDA and CDR2 SQIVND (reference sequence).